The rows below give T cell receptor beta chains drawn from one sample of a study of patients and donors after allogeneic stem cell transplantation. In TCRdb, the RT-PCR reads were re-called with MiXCR into one record per CDR3 protein. The data hold over 150,000 distinct CDR3 sequences, with over 25% observed a single time. Material: blood, either unsorted or a sorted T cell fraction (not recorded which). Receptors were obtained from a human donor who was either an allogeneic HSCT recipient or a stem cell or donor lymphocyte infusion donor (not recorded which). It is not recorded whose cells these are; they may come from a transplant donor. CDR3s include the opening cysteine and the closing phenylalanine or tryptophan. D genes are given only for firm matches. Not all rows give a size; the values are once, few, many and, for expanded clones, a class.

d_gene: -
abundance: few
v_gene: TRBV20-1
CDR3aa: CSARDIGSYNEQFF

d_gene: -
abundance: -
v_gene: TRBV5-5
CDR3aa: CASLASEQYF

d_gene: -
abundance: -
v_gene: TRBV12-3/TRBV12-4
CDR3aa: CASSPSTSTGELFF

d_gene: -
abundance: few
v_gene: TRBV9
CDR3aa: CASSVGRGDSPLHF

d_gene: -
abundance: -
v_gene: TRBV11-2
CDR3aa: CASRFRELTDTQYF

d_gene: -
abundance: few
v_gene: TRBV5-1
CDR3aa: CASSTGLSSYNEQFF

d_gene: -
abundance: -
v_gene: TRBV12-3/TRBV12-4
CDR3aa: CASSGGEPGHYGYTF

d_gene: TRBD2
abundance: few
v_gene: TRBV10-3
CDR3aa: CAITSYGGRETDTQYF

d_gene: TRBD1
abundance: few
v_gene: TRBV27
CDR3aa: CASSFSRDRVYEQYF

d_gene: -
abundance: -
v_gene: TRBV5-1
CDR3aa: CASSFSPAIQETQYF

d_gene: -
abundance: few
v_gene: TRBV4-1
CDR3aa: CASSQGRRDNTEAFF

d_gene: -
abundance: many
v_gene: TRBV21-1
CDR3aa: CATGEVGHTEAFF

d_gene: TRBD2
abundance: once
v_gene: TRBV10-1
CDR3aa: CASSRGASGRTGELFF

d_gene: -
abundance: many
v_gene: TRBV25-1
CDR3aa: CASSDPTRSYGYTF

d_gene: TRBD2
abundance: -
v_gene: TRBV7-2
CDR3aa: CASSSSSGGEHTQYF

d_gene: -
abundance: few
v_gene: TRBV25-1
CDR3aa: CASSESRLGGYTF